The following is a TCR beta chain sequence with its context. Its target is unknown. Amplification yielded TCR beta CDR3 regions, with RNA transcripts as the source. First-round RT-PCR of the TCR CDR3 relied on the HTBI primer set. TCRdb reprocessed the multiplex PCR reads with MiXCR, giving one entry per CDR3 protein. The repertoire holds around 690,000 distinct CDR3 sequences, with approximately 15% as singletons. This entry belongs to a study of T cells in Graves' hyperthyroidism and ophthalmopathy. Germline CDR1 is SEHNR and CDR2 is FQNEAQ (reference sequence). Trimming took 2 bases from V and 2 from J; bases not matched to a gene: 6. CDR3 length: 16 amino acids. Study results and caveats: Most expanded thyroid clonotypes above 0.001 also appeared in blood.

The rearrangement joins TRBV7-9 to TRBJ2-5, with 9 positions matching TRBD2. This sequence originates from a man between 50 and 59 years old with Graves' hyperthyroidism. Sequenced material: blood. CDR3 DNA sequence: TGTGCCAGCAGCTTACCCCTAGCGGGGTCGCAAGAGACCCAGTACTTC. Translated: CASSLPLAGSQETQYF.